The 11 T cell receptor beta chains listed next were all sequenced from one sample in a study of prognosis after radiotherapy for stage I lung cancer. Using two-round multiplex PCR, the authors amplified TCR beta CDR3 from genomic DNA. First-round PCR amplification was performed with primers specific to each TRBV and TRBJ gene. TCRdb analysed the multiplex PCR reads with MiXCR anew, one entry per CDR3 protein. The sample lists roughly 13,000 distinct CDR3 sequences, around 40% occurring once. Sequences were derived from PBMCs, sampled before or after stereotactic body radiation therapy (not recorded which). The origin of the receptors is a donor aged 50 or older with non-small cell lung cancer.

Relative to its sample, this clonotype is medium-sized. The CDR3, as DNA: TGTGCCAGCACCCGAGTCGGTAGCCGGTACAATGAGCAGTTCTTC. Translation: CASTRVGSRYNEQFF. The chain uses TRBV6-1 and TRBJ2-1; D uncertain. V gave up 7 bases and J gave up 4 bases, with 17 bases separating them. The CDR3 covers 15 residues. CDR1 and CDR2 from the germline V gene are MNHNS and SASEGT.

This clonotype came up many times. This chain links TRBV28 with TRBJ1-1, with D perhaps TRBD1 (5 bases). Trimming stripped 6 bases from V and 11 bases from J, with 19 bases between. CDR1 and CDR2 from the germline V gene are MDHEN and SYDVKM. There are 13 residues in the CDR3. The CDR3 DNA is TGTGCCAGCAGCACTCCGCAGGGAGTCTGGGCTTTCTTT. It encodes CASSTPQGVWAFF.

Details on this clonotype: A far larger clone is off by one base, so a read error is likely. Since no conserved phenylalanine or tryptophan closes the CDR3, a read error is the likely cause. The V and J genes are TRBV7-9 and TRBJ2-1, with a possible D match to TRBD2 (6 bases). The germline CDR1 and CDR2 sequences are SEHNR and FQNEAQ (reference sequence). This CDR3 comprises 16 residues. V was clipped by 1 base and J by 3 bases, with 13 bases between them. The CDR3 coding sequence is TGTGCCAGCAGCTTAGTGACGGCGGGATACTACAATGAGCAGTTCTTA. Its translation is CASSLVTAGYYNEQFL.

At least ten counts were recorded for this clonotype. The chain joins TRBV20-1 to TRBJ2-7; D call uncertain. Germline V gives CDR1 DFQATT, CDR2 SNEGSKA (reference sequence). V lost 6 bases and J 5 bases, leaving 5 bases between the germline ends. The CDR3 is made up of 9 amino acids. CDR3 nucleotides: TGCAGTGCAAGCAACGAGCAGTACTTC. Protein: CSASNEQYF.

The chain combines TRBV7-2 with TRBJ1-1; 8 positions match TRBD1. Germline-derived CDR1 and CDR2 are SGHTA and FQGNSA. The CDR3 is made up of 14 amino acids. V lost 3 bases to trimming and J lost 4 bases; unmatched junction nucleotides: 4. This chain's CDR3 is CASSFQGAGTEAFF. CDR3 sequence (DNA): TGTGCCAGCAGCTTCCAGGGGGCAGGCACTGAAGCTTTCTTT.

V usage is TRBV6-2 or TRBV6-3 and J usage is TRBJ1-1; 7 bases are shared with TRBD1. The germline V gene has CDR1 MNHEY and CDR2 SVGEGT. With 5 bases clipped from V and 3 bases from J, the junction kept 12 bases outside the gene matches. This CDR3 has 16 amino acids. The CDR3 sequence is CASSVRQGGVYTEAFF. The CDR3 coding sequence is TGTGCCAGCAGTGTAAGACAGGGAGGTGTTTACACTGAAGCTTTCTTT.

This clonotype was seen ten or more times. The chain employs TRBV19 and TRBJ2-5; no clear D. This CDR3 contains 12 residues. The ends were cut back, 0 bases at V and 7 bases at J, with 6 bases in the middle. Looked up from germline, CDR1 is LNHDA and CDR2 is SQIVND (reference sequence). The CDR3 DNA reads TGTGCCAGTAGTATAGATGCTGGGACCCAGTACTTC. This gives the protein CASSIDAGTQYF. Combining the CDR3 with reference TRBV19 and TRBJ2-5 gives the whole variable domain DGGITQSPKYLFRKEGQNVTLSCEQNLNHDAMYWYRQDPGQGLRLIYYSQIVNDFQKGDIAEGYSVSREKKESFPLTVTSAQKNPTAFYLCASSIDAGTQYFGPGTRLLVL.

Regarding this clonotype: An end of the junction differs from the germline gene, which may be a read error. The chain links TRBV7-3 to TRBJ2-7; 9 bases are a match to TRBD1. Germline-derived CDR1 and CDR2 are SGHTA and FQGTGA. The CDR3 length is 15 residues. The CDR3 coding sequence is TGTGCCAGCAGTTTAGGGACCGGACAGGGGTACGAGCTGTACTTC. Translation: CASSLGTGQGYELYF.

The chain carries TRBV20-1 and TRBJ1-2; 7 bases line up with TRBD1. Germline CDR1 and CDR2: DFQATT and SNEGSKA (reference sequence). This CDR3 region has 15 residues. Losses at the gene ends were 0 bases for V and 3 bases for J; bases not matched to a gene: 7. CDR3 sequence: CSARDMSGTDYGYTF. In DNA, the CDR3 is TGCAGTGCTAGAGATATGTCGGGGACAGACTATGGCTACACCTTC.

This clonotype was detected ten times or more. The chain recombines TRBV19 with TRBJ1-1, with D perhaps TRBD1 (5 bases). With 7 bases removed from V and 0 bases from J, the gap between germline ends came to 15 bases. The germline V gene encodes CDR1 LNHDA and CDR2 SQIVND (reference sequence). The CDR3 sequence is 15 residues long. CDR3 DNA: TGTGCCAGTAACTCCCCCTGGGGCCTGAACACTGAAGCTTTCTTT. Protein sequence: CASNSPWGLNTEAFF.

This clonotype was recorded at least ten times. The V gene is TRBV24-1, the J gene TRBJ2-1; perhaps D is TRBD1 or TRBD2 (5 bases each). This CDR3 comprises 18 residues. Trimming removed 3 bases at V and 2 bases at J, with 19 bases between. Germline V lookup: CDR1 KGHDR, CDR2 SFDVKD. CDR3 protein: CATSDPTYGGWTYNEQFF. The CDR3 DNA reads TGTGCCACCAGTGATCCTACATATGGGGGTTGGACCTACAATGAGCAGTTCTTC.